A single T cell receptor beta chain is shown here with its context. The germline gives CDR1 SNHLY, CDR2 FYNNEI. The CDR3 has 16 amino acids. V trimming: 4 bases; J trimming: 0 bases; junction bases outside the gene matches: 7. This specimen comes from a study of radiotherapy plus CTLA-4 blockade in lung cancer. CTLA-4 blockade with ipilimumab, together with focal radiation, was given to patients with chemo-refractory metastatic non-small-cell lung cancer. TCRdb's table, derived via immunoSEQ multiplex PCR, lists solely in-frame clones and lacks some. Found here are some 100,000 clones, about 80% of them singletons; the top ten hold about 15%.

This TCR derives from a human donor with non-small cell lung cancer that progressed on radiotherapy plus ipilimumab. The rearrangement joins TRBV2 to TRBJ2-3; 7 bases fit TRBD1. This material consisted of peripheral blood, taken from a patient treated with radiotherapy plus ipilimumab. The CDR3 DNA reads as TGTGCCAGCAGTGTGGACAGGTCCCCTAGCACAGATACGCAGTATTTT. Translated: CASSVDRSPSTDTQYF.